This is a list of T cell receptor beta chains from one sample in a study of Ad26.COV2.S vaccination and SARS-CoV-2 variants. Using immunoSEQ multiplex PCR, the repertoire was profiled, and TCRdb retains in-frame clones only, with some absent. This sample has 450,000 to 550,000 clones, with about 89% found just once. The input for sequencing was peripheral blood, taken in a trial of Ad26.COV2.S vaccine versus placebo. The source of these receptors is a person between 18 and 65 years old who received the Ad26.COV2.S COVID-19 vaccine or a placebo. CDR3s include the opening cysteine and the closing phenylalanine or tryptophan. The order of the fields is clone size, D gene, J gene, V gene, CDR3 DNA, CDR3 protein. A D gene is named only where the DNA matches it firmly. The size entry is marked missing in some rows and otherwise reads once, few, many or a size class.

size: NA; D: TRBD1; J: TRBJ1-4; V: TRBV28; DNA: TGTGCCAGCAGACCCACAGGGGAGGGTGAAAAACTGTTTTTT; CDR3: CASRPTGEGEKLFF
size: NA; D: NA; J: TRBJ2-6; V: TRBV30; DNA: TGTGCCTGGAGTGAGGGGGGGTCTGGGGCCAACGTCCTGACTTTC; CDR3: CAWSEGGSGANVLTF
size: NA; D: NA; J: TRBJ2-1; V: TRBV5-1; DNA: TGCGCCAGCAGTTTGGGGCGGAGCGATGAGCAGTTCTTC; CDR3: CASSLGRSDEQFF
size: NA; D: NA; J: TRBJ1-4; V: TRBV6-1; DNA: TGTGCCAGCAGTGACAGGGGACGAAATGAAAAACTGTTTTTT; CDR3: CASSDRGRNEKLFF
size: NA; D: NA; J: TRBJ2-1; V: TRBV11-2; DNA: TGTGCCAGCAGCTCACGGGCCAAGTTCTTC; CDR3: CASSSRAKFF
size: NA; D: TRBD1; J: TRBJ1-1; V: TRBV18; DNA: TGTGCCAGCTCACCAGCGACAGGGCGAAACACTGAAGCTTTCTTT; CDR3: CASSPATGRNTEAFF
size: NA; D: NA; J: TRBJ1-1; V: TRBV6-6; DNA: TGTGCCAGCAGACTGGACCGAAACACTGAAGCTTTCTTT; CDR3: CASRLDRNTEAFF
size: NA; D: TRBD1; J: TRBJ2-2; V: TRBV7-2; DNA: TGTGCCAGCAGCTTAGGAAGGAGTTACAGGGGAAACACCGGGGAGCTGTTTTTT; CDR3: CASSLGRSYRGNTGELFF
size: NA; D: TRBD2; J: TRBJ2-3; V: TRBV24-1; DNA: TGTGCCACCAGTGATTATGGGGGAGGGCCTAGAGATACGCAGTATTTT; CDR3: CATSDYGGGPRDTQYF
size: once; D: TRBD2; J: TRBJ2-1; V: TRBV2; DNA: TGTGCCAGCACCCAGGGACTAGCGGGAGGGAAGGATGAGCAGTTCTTC; CDR3: CASTQGLAGGKDEQFF
size: NA; D: NA; J: TRBJ2-7; V: TRBV2; DNA: TGTGCCAGCAGTGGGACCTCCTACGAGCAGTACTTC; CDR3: CASSGTSYEQYF
size: NA; D: NA; J: TRBJ1-1; V: TRBV7-9; DNA: TGTGCCAGCACCCACCCTATCATGAACACTGAAGCTTTCTTT; CDR3: CASTHPIMNTEAFF
size: NA; D: NA; J: TRBJ2-7; V: TRBV7-2; DNA: TGTGCCAGCAGCTTAGCGCAAGGAGGCGAGCAGTACTTC; CDR3: CASSLAQGGEQYF
size: NA; D: NA; J: TRBJ2-1; V: TRBV7-2; DNA: TGTGCCAGCAGCTTAACTCCCCCCCGCAATGAGCAGTTCTTC; CDR3: CASSLTPPRNEQFF
size: NA; D: TRBD1; J: TRBJ1-5; V: TRBV27; DNA: TGTGCCAGCAGTTTATTAGGGGGACAGGGATCTAATCAGCCCCAGCATTTT; CDR3: CASSLLGGQGSNQPQHF
size: NA; D: NA; J: TRBJ1-5; V: TRBV7-9; DNA: TGTGCCAGCAGCTCCCGGGGGCAGCCCCAGCATTTT; CDR3: CASSSRGQPQHF
size: NA; D: TRBD2; J: TRBJ2-3; V: TRBV5-1; DNA: TGCGCCAGCGGACGGACTAGCGGGCACACAGATACGCAGTATTTT; CDR3: CASGRTSGHTDTQYF
size: NA; D: TRBD1; J: TRBJ2-2; V: TRBV7-9; DNA: TGTGCCAGCAGCTTAGGGACAGGGAACACCGGGGAGCTGTTTTTT; CDR3: CASSLGTGNTGELFF
size: NA; D: NA; J: TRBJ1-6; V: TRBV7-8; DNA: TGTGCCAGCAGCTTAGGGCAGACCCTTTCACCCCTCCACTTT; CDR3: CASSLGQTLSPLHF
size: NA; D: TRBD1; J: TRBJ1-2; V: TRBV4-1; DNA: TGCGCCAGCAGCCAAGCAGGCGGGACAGGGAGGATTGGCTACACCTTC; CDR3: CASSQAGGTGRIGYTF
size: NA; D: NA; J: TRBJ1-2; V: TRBV7-2; DNA: TGTGCCAGCAGCTCCCCGGTTAGCTCTAACTATGGCTACACCTTC; CDR3: CASSSPVSSNYGYTF
size: NA; D: NA; J: TRBJ1-5; V: TRBV19; DNA: TGTGCCAGTAGTATAGACAGGGCTGAGCCCCAGCATTTT; CDR3: CASSIDRAEPQHF
size: NA; D: TRBD2; J: TRBJ2-3; V: TRBV5-8; DNA: TGTGCCAGCAGCCCGGGGAGCGGGAGTAGGACAGATACGCAGTATTTT; CDR3: CASSPGSGSRTDTQYF
size: NA; D: NA; J: TRBJ1-1; V: TRBV6-6; DNA: TGTGCCAGCAGGGACTCCAAACACGGAATGAACACTGAAGCTTTCTTT; CDR3: CASRDSKHGMNTEAFF
size: NA; D: NA; J: TRBJ1-1; V: TRBV9; DNA: TGTGCCAGCAGCGTGGATGGCATGAACACTGAAGCTTTCTTT; CDR3: CASSVDGMNTEAFF
size: NA; D: NA; J: TRBJ2-1; V: TRBV9; DNA: TGTGCCAGCAGTATCCACTCCGGACCTTTAAATGAGCAGTTCTTC; CDR3: CASSIHSGPLNEQFF
size: NA; D: TRBD1; J: TRBJ2-7; V: TRBV6-6; DNA: TGTGCCAGCAGCGCGACAGGGACCTACGAGCAGTACTTC; CDR3: CASSATGTYEQYF
size: NA; D: NA; J: TRBJ1-1; V: TRBV25-1; DNA: TGTGCCAGCAGTGGGTGGCTCAGCGACACTGAAGCTTTCTTT; CDR3: CASSGWLSDTEAFF
size: few; D: NA; J: TRBJ1-2; V: TRBV6-5; DNA: TGTGCCAGCAGTTTAACCGGGACAAGTTATGGCTACACCTTC; CDR3: CASSLTGTSYGYTF